The next 8 T cell receptor beta chains were all read from a single sample in a study of tumor-infiltrating lymphocytes in primary liver carcinoma. Constant-region priming of approximately 500 ng total RNA yielded TCR beta cDNA. Sequencing libraries for TCR beta derived from three nested multiplex PCR rounds that used slightly modified ARM-PCR. A C-beta reverse primer was combined with TRBV1-TRBV30 forward primers in the first two PCR rounds, and each round had roughly 9 cycles. TCRdb reprocessed the multiplex PCR reads via MiXCR and lists one record per CDR3 protein. The table shows approximately 110,000 distinct CDR3 sequences, with 64% occurring only once. The approximately 17-34 mg bulk tissue piece was not sorted before simultaneous RNA and DNA extraction. The sequenced sample consisted of liver tumor tissue from sampling region 3. Subset of the sample: tumor region T3, left-lateral pole. The receptors originated from an older woman with primary liver carcinoma and hepatitis B virus infection.

In regard to this clonotype: One junction end does not reproduce the germline sequence, and a read error may be involved. This chain uses TRBV6-6 with TRBJ1-1, with a possible D match to TRBD1 (6 bases). Germline CDR1 and CDR2: MNHNY and SVGAGI (reference sequence). The CDR3 is made up of 13 amino acids. The CDR3 sequence: CASSLQGLTGAIF. For the CDR3, the DNA is TGTGCCAGCAGCCTACAGGGACTCACTGGAGCCATCTTT.

This clonotype was detected only once. Germline and junction disagree at one end, which may indicate a read error. The genes are TRBV11-3 and TRBJ2-3, with D possibly being TRBD1 (6 bases). The germline V gene has CDR1 SGHNT and CDR2 YENEEA. The CDR3 spans 14 residues. The CDR3 reads CARSLRTATDTQYF. CDR3 DNA: TGTGCCCGCAGCTTAAGGACAGCCACGGATACGCAGTATTTT.

Comments on this clonotype: At one of its ends the junction is not consistent with the germline gene, which may arise from a read error. The V gene is TRBV11-2, the J gene TRBJ1-4; TRBD1 matches at 7 bases. The V gene's germline CDR1 is SGHAT and CDR2 FQNNGV. This CDR3 contains 18 residues. CDR3 in DNA: TGTGTCAGCAGCTCGACAGGGACCACCCGAGCAACTAATGAGAGACTGTTTTTT. Translation gives CVSSSTGTTRATNERLFF. Full variable domain (rest looked up from reference TRBV11-2 and TRBJ1-4): EAGVAQSPRYKIIEKRQSVAFWCNPISGHATLYWYQQILGQGPKLLIQFQNNGVVDDSQLPKDRFSAERLKGVDSTLKIQPAKLEDSAVYLCVSSSTGTTRATNERLFFGSGTQLSVL.

CDR3 residues: CASSPSTASLYTGELFF. The CDR3 coding sequence is TGTGCCAGCTCACCTTCGACAGCTAGCCTATACACCGGGGAGCTGTTTTTT. This chain links TRBV18 with TRBJ2-2, with D perhaps TRBD1 or TRBD2 (5 bases each). The CDR3 is 17 amino acids. Trimming left V 3 bases short and J 3 bases short, with 17 bases between. The V gene's germline CDR1 is KGHSH and CDR2 LQKENI.

As to this clonotype: A junction boundary mismatches the germline segment, possibly from a read error. The gene calls are TRBV5-1 and TRBJ1-4, with D possibly TRBD1 on 6 matching bases. CDR1 is SGHRS and CDR2 is YFSETQ in the germline V gene. The CDR3 has 17 residues. The CDR3 protein is CASSRKTGITTNEELFF. CDR3 bases: TGCGCCAGCAGCCGAAAAACAGGGATCACAACTAATGAAGAACTGTTTTTT.

Points on this clonotype: Since a much larger clone is just one base distant, this may be a read error. The V and J genes are TRBV5-4 and TRBJ2-7, with D perhaps matching TRBD2 (6 bases). The CDR3 covers 14 residues. V lost 3 bases to trimming and J lost 2 bases, with 12 bases between them. From germline, CDR1 is SGHNT and CDR2 YYREEE (reference sequence). CDR3: CASSSGSVPYEQYF. Here the CDR3 DNA reads TGTGCCAGCAGCTCCGGGAGCGTCCCCTACGAGCAGTACTTC.

Only a few counts were recorded for this clonotype. The chain carries TRBV28 and TRBJ2-6; 7 bases are a match to TRBD1. Germline CDR1 MDHEN, CDR2 SYDVKM. The CDR3 has 15 amino acids. V lost 4 bases and J lost 2; bases outside the gene matches: 2. CDR3 in amino acids: CASSYTGAGANVLTF. DNA for the CDR3: TGTGCCAGCAGTTATACAGGGGCTGGGGCCAACGTCCTGACTTTC.

This clonotype was recorded once. No conserved phenylalanine or tryptophan ends this CDR3, so it is likely a read error. The J gene is TRBJ2-7, the V gene TRBV5-5; a weak D match, TRBD2 (6 bases). The CDR3 totals 14 residues. Germline values: CDR1 SGHKS, CDR2 YYEKEE (reference sequence). CDR3: CVSSRDLSSYEQYS. DNA for the CDR3: TGTGTCAGCAGCCGGGACTTGAGCTCCTACGAGCAGTACTCC.